Sequencing of this TCR beta chain was carried out in a study of shared clonotypes between healthy human individuals (dated by TCRdb to about 2020). Study-wide context: The cohort included a few men and a couple of women between 18 and 49 years of age. To estimate repertoire size and how much clonotype sharing occurs between individuals, the study deeply sequenced the blood TCR repertoires of 5 or 6 healthy adults. Libraries were prepared and TCR repertoires were sequenced by different laboratories using diverse techniques, in order to increase sequencing depth and limit assay-specific biases. Per donor, three plates each were used for CD4 naive and CD4 memory, two for CD8 naive, and one for CD8 memory. Leukapheresis yielded between about 0.85 and 10 billion PBMCs per donor. On the study overall, not on this receptor specifically: Sharing across a few donors was observed for approximately 4.6% of naive CD4, under 4% of naive CD8, roughly 2.3% of memory CD4, and around 0.4% of memory CD8 clonotypes. Higher generation probabilities were observed for clonotypes shared by all four sorted-subset donors than for non-shared clonotypes. Naive subsets generally had larger estimated clonotype richness than memory subsets did. Sampling was restricted to blood, and TCR repertoires in tissues likely differ from the TCR repertoires found in blood. Pairwise subsampling led to the expectation that sequencing depth would affect the degree of clonotype sharing among donors. Rarefaction of sorted-subset datasets indicated incomplete sequencing despite the large sequencing depth. Because the study included a small number of donors, the genetic and exposure-history diversity represented was limited.

As for this clone: Its antigen remains undetermined. No base-level quality is on record; no much larger clone is a single base apart.

The donors were healthy, HIV-negative adults with no recently reported acute infections or vaccinations. Only Caucasian adults living in Nashville, Tennessee, USA were represented among the donors. CD4+ T cells were enriched by magnetic negative selection; naive cells were then positively selected on CD45RA, and the negative fraction formed the memory subset. Blood was collected by leukapheresis, and PBMCs were isolated by Ficoll-Histopaque density gradient centrifugation and then cryopreserved in liquid nitrogen vapor phase. Purity and quantity of every magnetically sorted T cell population were checked by analytical flow cytometry. Genomic DNA was isolated from each sorted fraction and quantified by UV absorbance on a Nanodrop 2000c. Looking up the germline V gene yields CDR1 MDHEN and CDR2 SYDVKM. Counted from cysteine to phenylalanine, this CDR3 has 14 amino acids. The only DNA kept is the CDR3, 42 bases in frame from the first base. After removal of 5 bases from V and 5 bases from J, the junction retains 6 bases not matched to a gene.

Using the deep immunoSEQ assay, TCR CDR3 regions were amplified from genomic DNA by multiplex PCR. Genomic DNA extracted from each cell subset was distributed evenly over all wells of several immunoSEQ 96-well plates, and each plate served as one replicate. For sorted subsets, about 200 ng genomic DNA, equal to 25,000 to 35,000 T cell genomes, was loaded into each replicate PCR. The purified libraries were quantified using a Qubit 3.0 fluorometer, sized with a Bioanalyzer 2100, and then quantified again using the KAPA Library Quantification kit. Every immunoSEQ 96-well plate was sequenced on a dedicated single-read 150-cycle Illumina NextSeq 550 flow cell. Turning to the authors' computational methods: Because only junctional sequences without quality scores were contained in the immunoSEQ output, filtering matching that applied to full-length reads could not be performed. To assign V/J genes and CDR3, sequences were annotated using PyIR, a Python wrapper for IgBLAST v1.9, with IMGT germline references. Reads were removed for weak V/J assignments (E-value above 1e-6), missing CDR3, stop codons, out-of-frame junctions, or ambiguous translated residues. A V3J clonotype was defined by an identical inferred V gene, J gene, and CDR3 amino acid sequence. To compute the percentage overlap between repertoires, the number of shared unique clonotypes was divided by the size of the smaller repertoire. Richness of each repertoire was evaluated using RTK rarefaction, the Chao1 estimator, and Recon v2.1 estimates of unobserved clonotypes. For all TCRbeta clonotypes obtained by the gDNA method from a handful of donors, generation probabilities were computed with OLGA. Here the immuneACCESS table is served through TCRdb, limited to in-frame sequences with V and J called. Missing clones are a known gap in these copies; in checked studies unresolved V genes cover under half, and the rest lacks a known reason. The DNA was the basis for D and trimming; V, J and clone size are from that table. Counted in this sample were 180,000 or so clones; approximately 92% of them appeared once. The ten most abundant clones make up around 0.072% of the sample.

The rearranged chain carries TRBV28 and TRBJ2-4, and TRBD1 aligns with 7 junction nucleotides. Sequencing was performed on naive CD4+ T cells sorted from blood. Sample cell subset or site, as interpreted from the label and publication: CD45RA+ positively selected. The sequence was collected from a woman aged 30 to 39 in good health. The sequenced DNA is TGTGCCAGCAGTACAACAGGGGTTGAAAACATTCAGTACTTC. Its protein product is CASSTTGVENIQYF.